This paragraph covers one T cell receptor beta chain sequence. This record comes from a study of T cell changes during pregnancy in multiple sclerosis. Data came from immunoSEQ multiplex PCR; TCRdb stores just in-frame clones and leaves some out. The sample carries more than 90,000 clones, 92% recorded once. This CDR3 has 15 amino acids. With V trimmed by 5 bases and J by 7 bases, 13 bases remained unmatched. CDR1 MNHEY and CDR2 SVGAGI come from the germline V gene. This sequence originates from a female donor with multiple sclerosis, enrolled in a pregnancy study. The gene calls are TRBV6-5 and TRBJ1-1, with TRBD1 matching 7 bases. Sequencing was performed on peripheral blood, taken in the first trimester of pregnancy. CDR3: CASSPRGVGYNEAFF. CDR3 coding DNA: TGTGCCAGCAGTCCCAGGGGGGTGGGCTACAATGAAGCTTTCTTT.